Listed here are 28 T cell receptor beta chains from one sample, sequenced in a study of T cell clusters in autoimmune cytopenias. Some 39,000 genome equivalents of blood DNA were amplified for TRB. Multiplex touch-down PCR amplified TRB using TRB-A and TRB-B pools in one tube. TCRdb reanalyzed the multiplex PCR reads and collapses them to one entry per CDR3 protein, without DNA. This table lists 13,000 to 15,000 distinct CDR3 sequences. Material for sequencing was peripheral blood. The receptor set was obtained from a human donor with an autoimmune cytopenia or autoimmune hepatitis (not recorded which).

The gene calls are TRBV30 and TRBJ2-7. The germline V gene encodes CDR1 GTSNPN and CDR2 SVGIG (reference sequence). This CDR3 has 12 amino acids. The CDR3 reads CAWSVSPYEQYF.

This CDR3 is CASSRGDRAYSNQPQHF. J is TRBJ1-5 and V is TRBV11-1; TCRdb designates TRBD1, a call that cannot be tested without DNA. The germline V gene encodes CDR1 SGHAT and CDR2 FQDESV (reference sequence). This CDR3 has 17 residues. The full variable domain, in which reference TRBV11-1 and TRBJ1-5 provide the parts outside the CDR3, is EAEVAQSPRYKITEKSQAVAFWCDPISGHATLYWYRQILGQGPELLVQFQDESVVDDSQLPKDRFSAERLKGVDSTLKIQPAELGDSAMYLCASSRGDRAYSNQPQHFGDGTRLSIL.

The rearrangement uses TRBV30 and TRBJ1-2. Germline CDR1 reads GTSNPN; CDR2 reads SVGIG (reference sequence). This CDR3 spans 13 amino acids. The CDR3: CAWAKGQIYGYTF.

J is TRBJ2-7 and V is TRBV6-1; TCRdb lists TRBD2, though no DNA is available to test this call. The CDR3 is made up of 14 amino acids. Germline lookup yields CDR1 MNHNS and CDR2 SASEGT. Here the CDR3 reads CASSSSGNSYEQYF.

This CDR3 reads CASSRTSGRALGTDTQYF. The V gene is TRBV12-3 or TRBV12-4, the J gene TRBJ2-3; without DNA, the TCRdb call of TRBD2 cannot be checked. The CDR3 has 18 residues.

V and J are TRBV27 and TRBJ1-2. This CDR3 is 14 amino acids long. The germline V gene encodes CDR1 MNHEY and CDR2 SMNVEV (reference sequence). CDR3 in amino acids: CASSLTPLSWGYTF.

The CDR3 region is CASSEGGRNPEAFF. The chain couples TRBV6-5 to TRBJ1-1. The length of the CDR3 is 14 residues. Per germline, CDR1 MNHEY and CDR2 SVGAGI.

The J gene is TRBJ2-1, the V gene TRBV27; TCRdb returns TRBD1, unconfirmable since there is no DNA. CDR1 and CDR2 from the germline V gene are MNHEY and SMNVEV (reference sequence). CDR3 length: 15 residues. This chain's CDR3 is CASFPTRGLTFKQFF.

The chain combines TRBV5-5 with TRBJ2-2; the TRBD1 assignment by TCRdb is unverifiable without DNA. Germline V gene data show CDR1 as SGHKS and CDR2 as YYEKEE (reference sequence). The length of the CDR3 is 16 residues. The CDR3 reads CASRALDRVLVRELFF.

The CDR3 loop is CASSSSRNQPQHF. The rearrangement links TRBV19 to TRBJ1-5. In germline, CDR1 is LNHDA, CDR2 SQIVND (reference sequence). This CDR3 has 13 amino acids.

This clonotype counts as medium-sized by frequency. The genes are TRBV29-1 and TRBJ2-5. Germline loops: CDR1 SQVTM, CDR2 ANQGSEA. The CDR3 is 15 amino acids. The CDR3 is CSVVIGSKLGETQYF.

The V and J genes are TRBV10-1 and TRBJ2-5; the D call from TCRdb, TRBD2, cannot be confirmed without DNA. The CDR3 runs to 13 residues. Per the germline V gene, CDR1 is WNHNN and CDR2 is SYGVQD (reference sequence). CDR3 sequence: CASSDLAGETQYF.

V is TRBV5-7 and J is TRBJ1-1. TRBV5-7 falls under the ORF class, with uncertain function. The CDR3 loop spans 14 amino acids. The CDR3 is CASSILRVGAEAFF.

The chain links TRBV15 to TRBJ1-3. Germline loops: CDR1 LNHNV, CDR2 YYDKDF (reference sequence). This CDR3 contains 15 residues. The CDR3 loop reads CATSRLPSSGNTIYF.

Frequency places this clonotype as medium-sized. This chain uses TRBV29-1 with TRBJ2-7; TCRdb's D call, TRBD1, is unchecked because there is no DNA. The germline gives CDR1 SQVTM, CDR2 ANQGSEA. CDR3 length equals 12 residues. The CDR3 reads CSVGTANYEQYF.

The chain recombines TRBV6-1 with TRBJ2-7. Looked up from germline, CDR1 is MNHNS and CDR2 is SASEGT. This CDR3 region has 12 residues. The CDR3 here is CASTRELKEQYF.

Here the CDR3 reads CASSLTGLNTEAFF. The chain employs TRBV12-3 or TRBV12-4 and TRBJ1-1; TCRdb proposes TRBD1, but this gene call is untestable without DNA. This CDR3 has 14 amino acids.

The rearrangement links TRBV19 to TRBJ2-7; TCRdb's D call of TRBD1 is untestable without DNA. The germline CDR1 and CDR2 sequences are LNHDA and SQIVND (reference sequence). The CDR3 has 14 residues. The CDR3 reads CASKAGQQTYEQYF.

The chain has TRBV6-5 and TRBJ2-7; the TCRdb call, TRBD1, lacks DNA for checking. Germline values: CDR1 MNHEY, CDR2 SVGAGI. This CDR3 contains 14 residues. The CDR3 region is CASSYSGRGYEQYF.

This chain uses TRBV5-5 with TRBJ1-4; TCRdb names TRBD1, which stays unverified in the absence of DNA. CDR1 is SGHKS, CDR2 YYEKEE, per germline (reference sequence). CDR3 length equals 17 residues. CDR3 loop: CASSLLIAGSRNGKLFF.

The rearrangement links TRBV19 to TRBJ2-4. The germline gives CDR1 LNHDA, CDR2 SQIVND (reference sequence). This CDR3 contains 14 residues. The CDR3 here is CASSIYSSKNIQYF.

The rearrangement links TRBV7-9 to TRBJ2-7; TCRdb calls TRBD2, which cannot be checked without DNA. Germline CDR1 SEHNR, CDR2 FQNEAQ (reference sequence). The CDR3 is 14 residues long. CDR3 residues: CASSLGASVYEQYF.

This clonotype is identified as medium-sized (0.01 to 0.1%) from frequency. V is TRBV29-1 and J is TRBJ2-3; TCRdb outputs TRBD2, but without DNA this stays unchecked. Per the germline V gene, CDR1 is SQVTM and CDR2 is ANQGSEA. The CDR3 consists of 16 residues. CDR3 sequence reads: CSVEDWASGSTDTQYF.

The J gene is TRBJ1-5, the V gene TRBV5-5; TCRdb's D gene call, TRBD1, goes unchecked for lack of DNA. This CDR3 has 15 amino acids. Germline loops: CDR1 SGHKS, CDR2 YYEKEE (reference sequence). CDR3 sequence reads: CASSDRQGFNQPQHF.

The chain links TRBV19 to TRBJ1-2. CDR1 LNHDA and CDR2 SQIVND come from the germline V gene (reference sequence). CDR3 length: 13 residues. CDR3 protein: CASNPSRLYGYTF.

The chain is built from TRBV30 and TRBJ1-4; the D call of TRBD1 rests on TCRdb alone, since no DNA is present to check it. Germline CDR1 and CDR2: GTSNPN and SVGIG (reference sequence). The length of the CDR3 is 14 residues. CDR3: CAWSVGPGNEKLFF.

Frequency places this clonotype as medium-sized. This chain uses TRBV6-5 with TRBJ2-1; the D call of TRBD1 rests on TCRdb alone, since no DNA is present to check it. The CDR3 spans 13 residues. CDR1 and CDR2 (germline): MNHEY, SVGAGI. CDR3 in amino acids: CASTSDRYNEQFF.

The V and J genes are TRBV5-1 and TRBJ2-2; TCRdb designates TRBD2, a call that cannot be tested without DNA. The CDR3 loop spans 13 amino acids. The germline V gene has CDR1 SGHRS and CDR2 YFSETQ. CDR3 loop: CASSLGSGRGPFF.